This T cell receptor (beta chain) was recorded in a study of T-cell reconstitution after alpha-beta-depleted transplantation in children. Study-wide findings and caveats: T-cell counts and diversity at one year following transplant were attributed mainly to newly produced T cells.

J was trimmed by 7 bases and V by 2 bases; bases with no gene match: 5. Germline values: CDR1 SGHRS, CDR2 YFSETQ. The CDR3 covers 15 residues. At least ten counts were recorded for this clonotype. What it recognizes is unknown. The TCRbeta library incorporated unique molecular identifiers. TCRdb called the PCR reads again in MiXCR, with one record for every CDR3 protein. Found here are 200,000 to 250,000 distinct CDR3 sequences, around 8% of them singletons; the top ten hold 6.3%. The input for sequencing was PBMCs, mostly from graft donor cells, taken 180 days after TCRalphabeta/CD19-depleted stem cell transplant. The chain carries TRBV5-1 and TRBJ2-1; 11 bases agree with TRBD1. This receptor was obtained from a male patient aged 10-17 years who had a stem cell transplant for acute lymphoblastic leukemia, so the T cells may come from the graft donor. CDR3 nucleotide sequence: TGCGCCAGCAGCTTCGGACAGGGGGCGTGGAATGAGCAGTTCTTC. Translated: CASSFGQGAWNEQFF.